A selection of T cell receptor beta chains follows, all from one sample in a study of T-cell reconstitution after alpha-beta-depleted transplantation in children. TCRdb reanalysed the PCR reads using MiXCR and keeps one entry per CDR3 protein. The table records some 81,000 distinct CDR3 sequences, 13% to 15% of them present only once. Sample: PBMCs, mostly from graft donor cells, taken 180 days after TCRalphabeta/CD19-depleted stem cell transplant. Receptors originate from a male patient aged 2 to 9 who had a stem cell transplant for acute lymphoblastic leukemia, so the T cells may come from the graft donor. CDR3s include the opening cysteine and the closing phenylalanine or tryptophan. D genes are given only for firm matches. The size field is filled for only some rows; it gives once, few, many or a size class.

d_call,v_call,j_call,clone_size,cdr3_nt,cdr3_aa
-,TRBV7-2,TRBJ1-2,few,TGTGCCAGCAGCCCGGCTTGGAGGGTCTATGGCTACACCTTC,CASSPAWRVYGYTF
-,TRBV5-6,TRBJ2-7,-,TGTGCCAGCAGCTTGAAACGCCCCTCCTACGAGCAGTACTTC,CASSLKRPSYEQYF
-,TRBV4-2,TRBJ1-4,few,TGTGCCAGCAGCCTTAGGACCCGGGGTGAAAAACTGTTTTTT,CASSLRTRGEKLFF
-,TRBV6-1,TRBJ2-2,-,TGTGCCAGCAGGTCCAGGTGGGCCGGGGAGCTGTTTTTT,CASRSRWAGELFF
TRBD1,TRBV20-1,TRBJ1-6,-,TGCAGTGCTAGAGGGGGGGGCAGGGGGCGCCCCCTATATAATTCACCCCTCCACTTT,CSARGGGRGRPLYNSPLHF
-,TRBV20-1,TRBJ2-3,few,TGCAGTGCTAGTATACTAGTAGAGGCAGATACGCAGTATTTT,CSASILVEADTQYF
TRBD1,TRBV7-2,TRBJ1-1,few,TGTGCCAGCAGCTTAGCCGGGGACAGGTCCATGAACACTGAAGCTTTCTTT,CASSLAGDRSMNTEAFF
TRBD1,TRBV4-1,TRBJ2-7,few,TGCGCCAGCAGCCGGGGAAGGGGGCTCGACGAGCAGTACTTC,CASSRGRGLDEQYF
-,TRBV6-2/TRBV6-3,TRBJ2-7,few,TGTGCCAGCAGTTTAAGGGCCCACGGGAGCTCCTACGAGCAGTACTTC,CASSLRAHGSSYEQYF
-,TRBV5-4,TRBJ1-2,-,TGTGCCAGCAGTTCCCGGGACCGAGATAACTATGGCTACACCTTC,CASSSRDRDNYGYTF
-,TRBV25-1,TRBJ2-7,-,TGTGCCAGCAGTGATCCGAACCTTTCCGAGCAGTACTTC,CASSDPNLSEQYF
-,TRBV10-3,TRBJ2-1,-,TGTGCCACCCTTCTCCGGGAGGGGGCATACAATGAGCAGTTCTTC,CATLLREGAYNEQFF
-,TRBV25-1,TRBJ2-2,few,TGTGCCAGCAGTGTCGGCACCGGGGAGCTGTTTTTT,CASSVGTGELFF
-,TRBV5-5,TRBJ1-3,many,TGTGCCAGCAGCAAACAGGTCTCTGGAAACACCATATATTTT,CASSKQVSGNTIYF
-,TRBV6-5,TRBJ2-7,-,TGTGCCAGCAGTTACTCAGGGGCGAGGGACGAGCAGTACTTC,CASSYSGARDEQYF
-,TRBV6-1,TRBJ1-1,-,TGTGCCAGCATCCGGCCTTTGAACACTGAAGCTTTCTTT,CASIRPLNTEAFF
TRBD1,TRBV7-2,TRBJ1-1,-,TGTGCCAGCAGCTTATCTGGGACAGGGCTGTTCACTGAAGCTTTCTTT,CASSLSGTGLFTEAFF
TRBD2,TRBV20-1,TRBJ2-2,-,TGCAGTGCCCCGGGTAGCGGGGGGCCCAACACCGGGGAGCTGTTTTTT,CSAPGSGGPNTGELFF
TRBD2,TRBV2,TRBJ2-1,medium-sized,TGTGCCAGCAGGGGACTAAACAATGAGCAGTTCTTC,CASRGLNNEQFF
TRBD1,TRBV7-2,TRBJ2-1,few,TGTGCCAGCACCCTCAGGGACAGCCGCAACAATGAGCAGTTCTTC,CASTLRDSRNNEQFF
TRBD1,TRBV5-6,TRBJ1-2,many,TGTGCCAGCAGCTTGCAGGGGGCGCAAGTACGATATGGCTACACCTTC,CASSLQGAQVRYGYTF
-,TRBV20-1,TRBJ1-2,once,TGCAGTGCTAGCTTCTATGGCGACACCTTC,CSASFYGDTF
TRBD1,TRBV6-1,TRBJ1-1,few,TGTGCCAGCAGTACCTGGACAGGTTTGAACACTGAAGCTTTCTTT,CASSTWTGLNTEAFF
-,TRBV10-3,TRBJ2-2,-,TGTGCCATCAGTGATTCCGTGCCAAACACCGGGGAGCTGTTTTTT,CAISDSVPNTGELFF
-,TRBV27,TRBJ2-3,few,TGTGCCAGCAGTTTACTGAGGCCATTTCGGGATACGCAGTATTTT,CASSLLRPFRDTQYF
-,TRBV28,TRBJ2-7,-,TGTGCCAGCAGTTTCGACGGACACGAGCAGTACTTC,CASSFDGHEQYF
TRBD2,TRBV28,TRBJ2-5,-,TGTGCCAGCAGCTGGGGGGGGGGAGAGACCCAGTACTTC,CASSWGGGETQYF
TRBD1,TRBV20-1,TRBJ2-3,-,TGCAGTGCTAGAGATCCTTTGGATGATAGGTCGGACAGGGGTTCCACAGATACGCAGTATTTT,CSARDPLDDRSDRGSTDTQYF
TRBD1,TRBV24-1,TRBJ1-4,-,TGTGCCACCTCTTCATGGGACAGGGGGCAGGAGAGACTGTTTTTT,CATSSWDRGQERLFF
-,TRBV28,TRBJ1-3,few,TGTGCCAGCAGTTGGGCAGGGAAGGGGTCTGGAAACACCATATATTTT,CASSWAGKGSGNTIYF
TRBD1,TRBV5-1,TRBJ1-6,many,TGCGCCAGCAGCCCCGGACAGGGAGAAGTCTCACCCCTCCACTTT,CASSPGQGEVSPLHF
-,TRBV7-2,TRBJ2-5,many,TGTGCCAGCAGGCCACAATGGGGGAATTTGGGAGAGACCCAGTACTTC,CASRPQWGNLGETQYF
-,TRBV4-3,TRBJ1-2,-,TGCGCCAGCAGCCATCCTAACTTAGAAGGCTACACCTTC,CASSHPNLEGYTF
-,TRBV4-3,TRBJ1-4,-,TGCGCCAGCAGCCAGGGAGGGGAGGTTGAAAAACTGTTTTTT,CASSQGGEVEKLFF
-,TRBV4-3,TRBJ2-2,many,TGCGCCAGCAGCCGGACTCAGGGGCTACGGGAGCTGTTTTTT,CASSRTQGLRELFF
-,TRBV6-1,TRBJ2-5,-,TGTGCCAGCAGGACGGGCCCTCCGTGGTGGGGCCAGTACTTC,CASRTGPPWWGQYF
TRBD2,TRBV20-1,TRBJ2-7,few,TGCAGTGCTAGAGAGGGGCCGGGGGGAGTCTACGAGCAGTACTTC,CSAREGPGGVYEQYF
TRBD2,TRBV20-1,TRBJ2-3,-,TGCAGTGCTAGTGGCGGGGGGTTCACAGATACGCAGTATTTT,CSASGGGFTDTQYF
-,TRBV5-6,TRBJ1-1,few,TGTGCCAGCAGCCAAACTCCTTTTATTGACAGAGACATGAACACTGAAGCTTTCTTT,CASSQTPFIDRDMNTEAFF
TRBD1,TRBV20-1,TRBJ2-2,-,TGCAGTGCTACTGACAGGGGATATTCCGGGGAGCTGTTTTTT,CSATDRGYSGELFF
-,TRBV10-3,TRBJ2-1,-,TGTGCCATCAGGACCATCGGATCACCGTTAAAAGAGCAGTTCTTC,CAIRTIGSPLKEQFF
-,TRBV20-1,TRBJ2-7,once,TGCAGTGCTAGGCCAGGGCCCTCTGGCGAGCAGTACTTC,CSARPGPSGEQYF
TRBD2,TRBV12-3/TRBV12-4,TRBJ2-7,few,TGTGCCAGCAGTTTAGGATCGGGAGGGCCGAGCGAGCAGTACTTC,CASSLGSGGPSEQYF
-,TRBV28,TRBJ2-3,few,TGTGCCAGCGGGGGGTGGGGAACGGATACGCAGTATTTT,CASGGWGTDTQYF
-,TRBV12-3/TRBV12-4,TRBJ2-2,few,TGTGCCAGCAGTTCCCGGGCGGGCTTGGGCACCGGGGAGCTGTTTTTT,CASSSRAGLGTGELFF
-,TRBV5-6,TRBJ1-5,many,TGTGCCAGCAGCGGGACAAGAGGGCAGCCCCAGCATTTT,CASSGTRGQPQHF
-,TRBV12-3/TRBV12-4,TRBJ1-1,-,TGTGCCAGCAGTAAATTTATGGGAGCTGAAGCTTTCTTT,CASSKFMGAEAFF
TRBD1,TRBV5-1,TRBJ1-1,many,TGCGCCAGCAGCTTTGACAGGGGTGAAGCTTTCTTT,CASSFDRGEAFF
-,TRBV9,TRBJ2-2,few,TGTGCCAGCAGCGGGAGAGGCAGGGGAGGGGCCGGGGAGCTGTTTTTT,CASSGRGRGGAGELFF
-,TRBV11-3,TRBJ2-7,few,TGTGCCAGCAGCGGAGGGGGACGGTCGGATTACGAGCAGTACTTC,CASSGGGRSDYEQYF